Below are 11 T cell receptor beta chains sequenced from a single sample in a study of regulatory T cells in long-lasting Graves disease. The time point was: newly diagnosed GD, antithyroid drugs for less than 3 months. PBMC RNA served as the TCR library source. Sequencing libraries for TCR beta were prepared with iRepertoire HTBI primers and Arm-PCR of CDR3 regions. MiXCR, run by TCRdb on the multiplex PCR reads, gives a single entry per CDR3 protein. Of approximately 400,000 distinct CDR3 sequences listed, about 15% were seen once; the top ten hold over 15%. In addition, the sample was reused for a study of T cells in Graves' hyperthyroidism and ophthalmopathy.

Here the sequenced sample was peripheral blood mononuclear cells (PBMCs), taken at new diagnosis, from a patient treated with antithyroid drugs. The receptor set was obtained from a woman younger than 45 with Graves disease.

This clonotype has ten or more counts. J is TRBJ2-7 and V is TRBV7-3; 14 nucleotides agree with TRBD2. Germline CDR1 SGHTA, CDR2 FQGTGA. The CDR3 length is 18 residues. After removal of 2 bases from V and 6 bases from J, the junction contained 12 bases not matched to a gene. CDR3 coding DNA: TGTGCCAGCAGCTTACACCCGGGGACTAGCGGGGGCTCGGGCGAGCAGTACTTC. This sequence encodes CASSLHPGTSGGSGEQYF.

This chain uses TRBV19 with TRBJ2-6; weak D call: TRBD2 (5 bases). The ends were cut back, 8 bases at V and 2 bases at J, with 16 bases in the middle. The CDR3 loop spans 16 amino acids. Germline loops: CDR1 LNHDA, CDR2 SQIVND (reference sequence). CDR3 region: CASRTGWRTGANVLTF. As DNA, the CDR3 is TGTGCCAGTCGGACTGGGTGGAGAACTGGGGCCAACGTCCTGACTTTC.

This chain links TRBV14 with TRBJ2-3; D is undetermined. V was trimmed by 8 bases and J by 0 bases, leaving 15 bases between them. The germline CDR1 and CDR2 sequences are SGHDN and FVKESK. This CDR3 contains 15 residues. DNA of the CDR3: TGTGCCAGCTCCGAGCCCGGCCTCAGCACAGATACGCAGTATTTT. The encoded protein is CASSEPGLSTDTQYF.

This clonotype was recorded a few times. The chain links TRBV15 to TRBJ2-5; possible D gene TRBD1, 6 bases. The length of the CDR3 is 14 residues. V shed 8 bases and J shed 5 bases, with 18 bases lying between them. Per the germline V gene, CDR1 is LNHNV and CDR2 is YYDKDF (reference sequence). The CDR3 DNA reads TGTGCCACCGGTTTGGTGGGGGCTGGCGAGACCCAGTACTTC. This gives the protein CATGLVGAGETQYF. The full variable domain, in which reference TRBV15 and TRBJ2-5 provide the parts outside the CDR3, is DAMVIQNPRYQVTQFGKPVTLSCSQTLNHNVMYWYQQKSSQAPKLLFHYYDKDFNNEADTPDNFQSRRPNTSFCFLDIRSPGLGDTAMYLCATGLVGAGETQYFGPGTRLLVL.

J is TRBJ2-7 and V is TRBV11-2, with D possibly being TRBD1 (6 bases). The germline CDR1 and CDR2 sequences are SGHAT and FQNNGV. The CDR3 is made up of 18 amino acids. Trimming removed 5 bases at V and 6 bases at J, with 29 bases between. CDR3 DNA: TGTGCCAGCAGCACCTCCCGGGACCAGCAAAGGGGGATATTCGAGCAGTACTTC. This encodes CASSTSRDQQRGIFEQYF.

The chain uses TRBV7-7 and TRBJ2-5; D uncertain. The CDR3 runs to 15 residues. The V end lost 6 bases, the J end lost 1 base, and 15 bases lay between the germline ends. CDR1 is SSHAT and CDR2 is FNYEAQ in the germline V gene (reference sequence). The CDR3: CASSREAAAQETQYF. DNA of the CDR3: TGTGCCAGCAGTCGCGAGGCGGCAGCCCAAGAGACCCAGTACTTC.

This clonotype has at least ten counts. The chain is built from TRBV12-3 or TRBV12-4 and TRBJ1-5; TRBD1 agrees at 11 bases. Unmatched junction bases numbered 9, after V lost 5 bases and J lost 6 bases. The CDR3 length is 16 residues. The CDR3 DNA reads as TGTGCCAGCAGTCCCTCCGCGGGACAGGGGGGTCAGCCCCAGCATTTT. This gives the protein CASSPSAGQGGQPQHF.

On this clonotype itself: Possible read error: a much larger clone is one base away. The J gene is TRBJ2-1, the V gene TRBV30; tentatively, D is TRBD2 (6 bases). The germline V and J ends were trimmed by 4 bases and 9 bases, with 13 bases remaining between them. Germline lookup yields CDR1 GTSNPN and CDR2 SVGIG (reference sequence). The CDR3 is 12 amino acids. As DNA, the CDR3 is TGTGCCTGGAAGGAGGGTACACGTGAGCAGTTCTTC. Protein sequence: CAWKEGTREQFF.

This clonotype showed up many times. The CDR3 nucleotides are TGCAGTGCTAGGCTTTCCGGGGACAGGGGAAATGAGCAGTTCTTC. Protein: CSARLSGDRGNEQFF. The V and J genes are TRBV20-1 and TRBJ2-1, with 10 positions matching TRBD1. V dropped 3 bases and J dropped 7; count of bases not matched to a gene: 9. The V gene's germline CDR1 is DFQATT and CDR2 SNEGSKA (reference sequence). The CDR3 is made up of 15 amino acids.

This clonotype has a handful of counts. The rearrangement uses TRBV5-1 and TRBJ2-7, with 10 bases matching TRBD2. Trimming removed 4 bases from V and 4 bases from J; junction bases left unmatched: 8. The CDR3 extends over 15 amino acids. Germline-derived CDR1 and CDR2 are SGHRS and YFSETQ. CDR3 protein: CASSPRLAGEYEQYF. Written as DNA, the CDR3 is TGCGCCAGCAGCCCTCGCCTAGCGGGAGAGTACGAGCAGTACTTC.

This clonotype appeared many times. The chain joins TRBV7-9 to TRBJ1-2; D unresolved. The CDR3 loop spans 16 amino acids. Trimming shortened V by 5 bases and J by 4 bases, and 20 bases separated the two germline ends. Germline V lookup: CDR1 SEHNR, CDR2 FQNEAQ (reference sequence). In nucleotides, the CDR3 is TGTGCCAGCAGCCCGATTCAGCGCACCCTCACCTATGGCTACACCTTC. It yields the protein CASSPIQRTLTYGYTF.